The rows below give T cell receptor beta chains drawn from one sample of a study of T cell responses to AZD1222 COVID-19 vaccine. Clones were read by immunoSEQ multiplex PCR, and TCRdb kept only the in-frame ones, dropping some. The top ten clones hold around 2% of a sample with about 110,000 clones, over 85% of them seen once. The sample here was peripheral blood, taken on day 0 of AZD1222 vaccination. All receptors come from an adult in good health. Each CDR3 is given with its conserved first and last residue. A D gene is named only where the DNA matches it firmly. Part of the rows lack a size; the others show once, few, many or a class for expanded clones.

j_call: TRBJ1-1; v_call: TRBV19; clone_size: -; d_call: -; cdr3_nt: TGTGCCAGTAGATTTCCGAACACTGAAGCTTTCTTT; cdr3_aa: CASRFPNTEAFF
j_call: TRBJ1-5; v_call: TRBV11-2; clone_size: -; d_call: -; cdr3_nt: TGTGCCAGCAGCTTAGATTTAAGCGGCAATCAGCCCCAGCATTTT; cdr3_aa: CASSLDLSGNQPQHF
j_call: TRBJ2-2; v_call: TRBV13; clone_size: -; d_call: -; cdr3_nt: TGTGCCAGTGTTCGCTGGAACACCGGGGAGCTGTTTTTT; cdr3_aa: CASVRWNTGELFF
j_call: TRBJ1-1; v_call: TRBV19; clone_size: -; d_call: -; cdr3_nt: TGTGCCAGTAGCCAACAGGGTCATAGCACTGAAGCTTTCTTT; cdr3_aa: CASSQQGHSTEAFF
j_call: TRBJ1-3; v_call: TRBV28; clone_size: -; d_call: -; cdr3_nt: TGTGCCAGTTTTGGGGGCTCTGGAAACACCATATATTTT; cdr3_aa: CASFGGSGNTIYF
j_call: TRBJ1-2; v_call: TRBV7-8; clone_size: -; d_call: -; cdr3_nt: TGTGCCAGCAGCTTAGATCCAAGCTATGGCTACACCTTC; cdr3_aa: CASSLDPSYGYTF
j_call: TRBJ1-6; v_call: TRBV5-5; clone_size: -; d_call: -; cdr3_nt: TGTGCCAGCAGGTTGGGACCCGATGCGAATTCACCCCTCCACTTT; cdr3_aa: CASRLGPDANSPLHF
j_call: TRBJ1-1; v_call: TRBV19; clone_size: -; d_call: -; cdr3_nt: TGTGCCAGTAGCATCAGGGGTGATACTGAAGCTTTCTTT; cdr3_aa: CASSIRGDTEAFF
j_call: TRBJ1-5; v_call: TRBV24-1; clone_size: -; d_call: TRBD1; cdr3_nt: TGTGCCACCAGTGATCCTAGTACAGGGGGCGGGCAGCCCCAGCATTTT; cdr3_aa: CATSDPSTGGGQPQHF
j_call: TRBJ1-2; v_call: TRBV9; clone_size: -; d_call: TRBD1; cdr3_nt: TGTGCCAGCAGCGTATGGACAGGAGCTAACTATGGCTACACCTTC; cdr3_aa: CASSVWTGANYGYTF
j_call: TRBJ1-6; v_call: TRBV27; clone_size: -; d_call: TRBD1; cdr3_nt: TGTGCCAGCAGTTACAGGGGAAATTCACCCCTCCACTTT; cdr3_aa: CASSYRGNSPLHF
j_call: TRBJ2-1; v_call: TRBV20-1; clone_size: -; d_call: TRBD2; cdr3_nt: TGCAGTGCTAGTCTCTACCGACTAGCGGGAGGTCTCAGGAGCTCCTACAATGAGCAGTTCTTC; cdr3_aa: CSASLYRLAGGLRSSYNEQFF
j_call: TRBJ2-7; v_call: TRBV7-2; clone_size: -; d_call: -; cdr3_nt: TGTGCCAGCAGCGTTTGGGGACTCGAGCAGTACTTC; cdr3_aa: CASSVWGLEQYF
j_call: TRBJ1-1; v_call: TRBV19; clone_size: -; d_call: -; cdr3_nt: TGTGCCAGCATGTTAGGCCCAGGAGGGACTGAAGCTTTCTTT; cdr3_aa: CASMLGPGGTEAFF
j_call: TRBJ1-4; v_call: TRBV25-1; clone_size: once; d_call: TRBD1; cdr3_nt: TGTGCCAGCGTCGGGGACAGGTCTAATGAAAAACTGTTTTTT; cdr3_aa: CASVGDRSNEKLFF
j_call: TRBJ2-5; v_call: TRBV7-2; clone_size: -; d_call: -; cdr3_nt: TGTGCCAGCAGCCCAGAAAAGGGTATCCAAGAGACCCAGTACTTC; cdr3_aa: CASSPEKGIQETQYF
j_call: TRBJ1-5; v_call: TRBV4-3; clone_size: -; d_call: -; cdr3_nt: TGCGCCAGCAGCCAAGATCGCAGTAGCAATCAGCCCCAGCATTTT; cdr3_aa: CASSQDRSSNQPQHF